This TCR beta chain originates from a study of PD-1 blockade in mismatch repair-deficient tumors. The overall study: Patients had approximately 13 mismatch repair-deficient cancer types, all previously treated and progressing.

The study's findings and limits: Rapid post-treatment expansion, then contraction, generally preceding radiologic response, marked tumor-resident clones.

PCR or immunohistochemistry showed mismatch repair deficiency in every enrolled patient. The TCR-sequenced patients were a few responders to pembrolizumab. Comment on this clone: What it recognizes is unknown.

Libraries were prepared by immunoSEQ multiplex PCR; TCRdb keeps only in-frame clonotypes and omits some of them. Among some 50,000 clones listed, over 60% were seen once. The ends lost 5 bases at V and 6 bases at J; junction bases unmatched: 3. The CDR3 spans 15 residues. CDR1 is MRHNA and CDR2 is SNTAGT in the germline V gene. The sample was PBMCs, taken before pembrolizumab treatment. The chain is built from TRBV6-4 and TRBJ2-1, with 14 bases fitting TRBD2. This clonotype originated in an adult with mismatch repair-deficient cancer. The CDR3 nucleotides read TGTGCCAGCAGTCCCGGACTAGCGGGGGGCAATGAGCAGTTCTTC. It encodes CASSPGLAGGNEQFF.